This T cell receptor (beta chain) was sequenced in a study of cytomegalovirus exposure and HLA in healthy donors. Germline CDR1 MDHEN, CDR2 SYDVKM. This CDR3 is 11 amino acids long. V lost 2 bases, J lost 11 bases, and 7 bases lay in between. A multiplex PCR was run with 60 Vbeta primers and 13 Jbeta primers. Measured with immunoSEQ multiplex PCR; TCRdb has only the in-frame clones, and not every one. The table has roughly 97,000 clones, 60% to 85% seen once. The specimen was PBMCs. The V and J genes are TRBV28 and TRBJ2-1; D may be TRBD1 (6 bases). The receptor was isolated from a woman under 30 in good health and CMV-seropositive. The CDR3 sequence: CASSLGGQQFF. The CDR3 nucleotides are TGTGCCAGCAGTTTAGGGGGCCAGCAGTTCTTC.